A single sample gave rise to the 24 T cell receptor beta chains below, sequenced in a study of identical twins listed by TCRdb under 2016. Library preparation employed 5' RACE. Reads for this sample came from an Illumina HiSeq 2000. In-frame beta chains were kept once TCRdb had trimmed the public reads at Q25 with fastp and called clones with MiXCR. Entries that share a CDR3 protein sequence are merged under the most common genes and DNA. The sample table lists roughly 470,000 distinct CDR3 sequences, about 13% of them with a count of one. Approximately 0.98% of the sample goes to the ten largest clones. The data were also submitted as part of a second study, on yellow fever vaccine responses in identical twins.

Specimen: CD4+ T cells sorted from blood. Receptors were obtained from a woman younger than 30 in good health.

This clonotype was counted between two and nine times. This CDR3 reads CASQQGWGDTQYF. The CDR3 bases are TGTGCCAGTCAACAGGGGTGGGGAGATACGCAGTATTTT. J is TRBJ2-3 and V is TRBV19; 7 bases line up with TRBD1. This CDR3 is 13 amino acids long. The germline V gene encodes CDR1 LNHDA and CDR2 SQIVND (reference sequence). J gave up 5 bases and V 8 bases, and 7 bases lay outside the gene matches.

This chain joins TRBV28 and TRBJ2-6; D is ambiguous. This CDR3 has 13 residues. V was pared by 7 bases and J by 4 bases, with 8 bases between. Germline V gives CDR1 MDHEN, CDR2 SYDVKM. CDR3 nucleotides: TGTGCCAGCATCCCATCGGGGGCCAACGTCCTGACTTTC. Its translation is CASIPSGANVLTF.

CDR3 coding DNA: TGTGCCAGCAGAGGAAGGGGGCCCTATGGCTACACCTTC. Translation: CASRGRGPYGYTF. This chain links TRBV28 with TRBJ1-2, with 7 bases that match TRBD1. The CDR3 runs 13 residues. Germline assignment: CDR1 MDHEN and CDR2 SYDVKM. Trimming cost V 6 bases and J 4 bases; bases outside gene matches: 5.

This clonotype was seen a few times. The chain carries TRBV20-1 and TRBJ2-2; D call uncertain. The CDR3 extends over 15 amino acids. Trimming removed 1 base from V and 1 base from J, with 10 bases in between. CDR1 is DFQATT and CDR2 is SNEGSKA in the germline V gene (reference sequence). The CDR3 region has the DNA TGCAGTGCTAGAGCGTATAGGGTGAACACCGGGGAGCTGTTTTTT. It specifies CSARAYRVNTGELFF.

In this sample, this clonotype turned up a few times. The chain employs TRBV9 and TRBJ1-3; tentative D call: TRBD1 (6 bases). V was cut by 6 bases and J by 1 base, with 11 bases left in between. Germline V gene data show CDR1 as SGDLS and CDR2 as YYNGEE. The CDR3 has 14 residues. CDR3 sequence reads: CASNIQGSGNTIYF. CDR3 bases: TGTGCCAGCAACATACAGGGTTCTGGAAACACCATATATTTT.

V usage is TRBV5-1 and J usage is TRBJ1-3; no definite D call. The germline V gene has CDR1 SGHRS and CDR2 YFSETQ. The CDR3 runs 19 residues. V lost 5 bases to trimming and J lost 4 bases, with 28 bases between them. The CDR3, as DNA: TGCGCCAGCAGTCGATCCGGGAACCCCTCCGATTTCTTCGGAAACACCATATATTTT. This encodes CASSRSGNPSDFFGNTIYF. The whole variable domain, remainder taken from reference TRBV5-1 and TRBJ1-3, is KAGVTQTPRYLIKTRGQQVTLSCSPISGHRSVSWYQQTPGQGLQFLFEYFSETQRNKGNFPGRFSGRQFSNSRSEMNVSTLELGDSALYLCASSRSGNPSDFFGNTIYFGEGSWLTVV.

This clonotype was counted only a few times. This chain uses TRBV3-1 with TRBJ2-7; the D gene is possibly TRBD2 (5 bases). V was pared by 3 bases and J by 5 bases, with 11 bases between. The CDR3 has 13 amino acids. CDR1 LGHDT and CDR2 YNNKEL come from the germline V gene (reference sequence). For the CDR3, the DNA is TGTGCCAGCAGCCAGGCACTAGTGAACGAGCAGTACTTC. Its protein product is CASSQALVNEQYF.

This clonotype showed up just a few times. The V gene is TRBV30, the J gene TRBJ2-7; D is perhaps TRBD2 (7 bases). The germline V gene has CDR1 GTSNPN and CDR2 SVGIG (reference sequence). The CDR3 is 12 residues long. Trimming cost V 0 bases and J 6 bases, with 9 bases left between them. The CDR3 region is CAWSVAGAEQYF. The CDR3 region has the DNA TGTGCCTGGAGTGTGGCGGGGGCCGAGCAGTACTTC.

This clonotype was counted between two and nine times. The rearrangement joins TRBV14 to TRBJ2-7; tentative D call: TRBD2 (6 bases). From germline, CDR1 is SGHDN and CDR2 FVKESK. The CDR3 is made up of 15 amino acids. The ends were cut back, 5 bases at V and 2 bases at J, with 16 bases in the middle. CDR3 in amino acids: CASSNLGERAYEQYF. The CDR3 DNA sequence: TGTGCCAGCAGCAACCTTGGGGAGCGGGCCTACGAGCAGTACTTC.

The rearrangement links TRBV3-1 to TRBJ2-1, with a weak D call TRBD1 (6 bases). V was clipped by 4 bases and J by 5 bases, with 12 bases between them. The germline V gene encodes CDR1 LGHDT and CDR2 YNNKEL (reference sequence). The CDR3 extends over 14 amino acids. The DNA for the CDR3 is TGTGCCAGCAGCCCCAGCTGGGGGCACAATGAGCAGTTCTTC. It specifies CASSPSWGHNEQFF.

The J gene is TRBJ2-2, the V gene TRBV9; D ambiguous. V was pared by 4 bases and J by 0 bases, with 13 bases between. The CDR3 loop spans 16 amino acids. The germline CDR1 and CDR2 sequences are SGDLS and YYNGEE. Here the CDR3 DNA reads TGTGCCAGCAGCTCCGCTGTCGTAGCGAACACCGGGGAGCTGTTTTTT. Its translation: CASSSAVVANTGELFF.

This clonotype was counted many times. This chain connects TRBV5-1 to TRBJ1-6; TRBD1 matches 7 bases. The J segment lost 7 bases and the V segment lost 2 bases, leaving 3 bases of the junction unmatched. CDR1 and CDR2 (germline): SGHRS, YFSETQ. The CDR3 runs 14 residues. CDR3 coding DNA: TGCGCCAGCAGCTTACAGGGGACAAATTCACCCCTCCACTTT. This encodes CASSLQGTNSPLHF.

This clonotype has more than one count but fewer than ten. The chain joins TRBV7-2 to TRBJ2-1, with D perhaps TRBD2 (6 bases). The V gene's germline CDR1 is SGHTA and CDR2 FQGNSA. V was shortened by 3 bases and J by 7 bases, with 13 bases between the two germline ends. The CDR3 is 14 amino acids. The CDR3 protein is CASSFPGLANEQFF. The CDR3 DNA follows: TGTGCCAGCAGCTTCCCGGGACTGGCAAATGAGCAGTTCTTC.

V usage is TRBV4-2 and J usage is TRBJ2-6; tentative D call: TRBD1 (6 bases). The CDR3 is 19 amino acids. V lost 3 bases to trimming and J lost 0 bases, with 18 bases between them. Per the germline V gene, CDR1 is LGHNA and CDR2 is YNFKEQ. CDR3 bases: TGTGCCAGCAGCCAGTTCTGGACAGAGTCTGCCTCTGGGGCCAACGTCCTGACTTTC. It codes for CASSQFWTESASGANVLTF.

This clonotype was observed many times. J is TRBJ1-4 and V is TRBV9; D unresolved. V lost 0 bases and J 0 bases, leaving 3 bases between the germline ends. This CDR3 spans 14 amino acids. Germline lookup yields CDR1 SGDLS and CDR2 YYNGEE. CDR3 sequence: CASSVDATNEKLFF. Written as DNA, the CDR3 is TGTGCCAGCAGCGTAGATGCAACTAATGAAAAACTGTTTTTT.

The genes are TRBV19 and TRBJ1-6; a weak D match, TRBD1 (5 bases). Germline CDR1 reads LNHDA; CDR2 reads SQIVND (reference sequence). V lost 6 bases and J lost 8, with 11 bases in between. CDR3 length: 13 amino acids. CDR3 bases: TGTGCCAGTAGGCCCCAGGGTGATTCACCCCTCCACTTT. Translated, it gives CASRPQGDSPLHF.

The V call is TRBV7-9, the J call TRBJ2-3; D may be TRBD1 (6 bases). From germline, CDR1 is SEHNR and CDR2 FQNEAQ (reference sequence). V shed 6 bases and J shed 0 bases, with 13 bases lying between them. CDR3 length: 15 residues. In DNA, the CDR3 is TGTGCCAGCAGTTCGTGGACAGCTAGCACAGATACGCAGTATTTT. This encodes CASSSWTASTDTQYF. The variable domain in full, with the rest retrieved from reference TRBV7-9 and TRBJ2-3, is DTGVSQNPRHKITKRGQNVTFRCDPISEHNRLYWYRQTLGQGPEFLTYFQNEAQLEKSRLLSDRFSAERPKGSFSTLEIQRTEQGDSAMYLCASSSWTASTDTQYFGPGTRLTVL.

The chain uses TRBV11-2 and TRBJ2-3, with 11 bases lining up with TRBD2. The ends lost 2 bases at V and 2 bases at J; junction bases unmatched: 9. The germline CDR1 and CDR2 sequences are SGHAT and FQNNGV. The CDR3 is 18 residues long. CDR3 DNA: TGTGCCAGCAGCTTAATCGGGCTAGCGGGGGGTAACACAGATACGCAGTATTTT. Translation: CASSLIGLAGGNTDTQYF. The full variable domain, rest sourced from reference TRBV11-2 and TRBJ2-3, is EAGVAQSPRYKIIEKRQSVAFWCNPISGHATLYWYQQILGQGPKLLIQFQNNGVVDDSQLPKDRFSAERLKGVDSTLKIQPAKLEDSAVYLCASSLIGLAGGNTDTQYFGPGTRLTVL.

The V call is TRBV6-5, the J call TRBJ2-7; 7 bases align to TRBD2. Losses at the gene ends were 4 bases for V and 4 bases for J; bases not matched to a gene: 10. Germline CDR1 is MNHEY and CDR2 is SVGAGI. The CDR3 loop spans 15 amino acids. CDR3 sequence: CASSSSGRASYEQYF. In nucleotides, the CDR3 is TGTGCCAGCAGTTCCTCGGGGAGGGCCTCGTACGAGCAGTACTTC.

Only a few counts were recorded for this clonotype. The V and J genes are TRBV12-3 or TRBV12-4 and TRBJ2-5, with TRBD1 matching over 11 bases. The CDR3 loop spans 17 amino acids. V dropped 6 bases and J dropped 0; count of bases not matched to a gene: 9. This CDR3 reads CASSRRTGGAYQETQYF. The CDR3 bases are TGTGCCAGCAGCCGACGGACAGGGGGCGCGTACCAAGAGACCCAGTACTTC.

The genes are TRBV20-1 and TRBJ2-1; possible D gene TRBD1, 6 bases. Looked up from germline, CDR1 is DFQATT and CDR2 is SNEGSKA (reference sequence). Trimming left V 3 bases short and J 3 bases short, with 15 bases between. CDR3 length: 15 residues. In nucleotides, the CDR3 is TGCAGTGCTAGCTTAACAAGGGGGATCTACAATGAGCAGTTCTTC. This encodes CSASLTRGIYNEQFF.

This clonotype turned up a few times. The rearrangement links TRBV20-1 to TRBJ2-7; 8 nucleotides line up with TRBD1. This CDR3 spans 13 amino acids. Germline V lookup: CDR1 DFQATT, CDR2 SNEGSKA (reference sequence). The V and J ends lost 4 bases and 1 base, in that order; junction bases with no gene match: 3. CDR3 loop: CSATRQGSYEQYF. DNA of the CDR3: TGCAGTGCTACTCGACAGGGGTCCTACGAGCAGTACTTC.

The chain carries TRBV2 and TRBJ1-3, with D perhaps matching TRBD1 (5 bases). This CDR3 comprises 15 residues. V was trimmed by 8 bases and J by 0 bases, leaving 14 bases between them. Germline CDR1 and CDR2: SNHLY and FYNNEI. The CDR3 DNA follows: TGTGCCAGCCGAGGGGACTCCTACTCTGGAAACACCATATATTTT. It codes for CASRGDSYSGNTIYF.

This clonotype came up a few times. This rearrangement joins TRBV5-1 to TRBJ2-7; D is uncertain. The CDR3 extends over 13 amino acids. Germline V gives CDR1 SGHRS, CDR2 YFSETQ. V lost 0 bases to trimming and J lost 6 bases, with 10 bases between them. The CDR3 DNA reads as TGCGCCAGCAGCTTGGGGGTCAGCTCCGAGCAGTACTTC. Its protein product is CASSLGVSSEQYF.